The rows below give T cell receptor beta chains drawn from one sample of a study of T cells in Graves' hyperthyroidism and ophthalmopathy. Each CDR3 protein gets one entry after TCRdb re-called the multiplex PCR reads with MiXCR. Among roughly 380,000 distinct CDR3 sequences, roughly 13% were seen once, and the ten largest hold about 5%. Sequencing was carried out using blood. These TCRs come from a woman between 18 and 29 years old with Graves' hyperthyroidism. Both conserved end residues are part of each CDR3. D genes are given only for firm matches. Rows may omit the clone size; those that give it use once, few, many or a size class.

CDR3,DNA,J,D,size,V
CATRAGREADTQYF,TGTGCCACCCGAGCCGGGAGGGAAGCAGATACGCAGTATTTT,TRBJ2-3,TRBD2,many,TRBV6-2/TRBV6-3
CASSSTVANYGYTF,TGTGCCAGCAGCTCGACAGTAGCTAACTATGGCTACACCTTC,TRBJ1-2,.,.,TRBV7-9
CASSHRCSSSYGNQPQHF,TGTGCCAGCAGCCATCGATGCTCTAGCTCCTATGGCAATCAGCCCCAGCATTTT,TRBJ1-5,.,few,TRBV4-2
CASSEAWTGGYTF,TGTGCCAGCAGTGAAGCTTGGACGGGGGGCTACACCTTC,TRBJ1-2,.,.,TRBV6-1
CASSGQGAADGYEQYF,TGTGCCAGCAGCGGTCAGGGTGCAGCAGACGGATACGAGCAGTACTTC,TRBJ2-7,.,.,TRBV11-2
CASSWTGTGTDTQYF,TGTGCCAGCAGTTGGACGGGCACCGGCACAGATACGCAGTATTTT,TRBJ2-3,.,.,TRBV12-3/TRBV12-4
CASRTGTPSSGNTIYF,TGTGCCAGCAGGACTGGGACCCCAAGCTCTGGAAACACCATATATTTT,TRBJ1-3,.,few,TRBV2
CATSRDPLIRGNEQYF,TGTGCCACCAGCAGAGATCCCCTAATCCGGGGGAACGAGCAGTACTTC,TRBJ2-7,.,.,TRBV15
CASSSNLAGGQGYEQYF,TGTGCCAGCAGTTCCAATCTAGCGGGAGGCCAGGGCTACGAGCAGTACTTC,TRBJ2-7,TRBD2,.,TRBV27
CASSYHTDTQYF,TGTGCCAGCAGTTACCACACAGATACGCAGTATTTT,TRBJ2-3,.,many,TRBV6-2/TRBV6-3
CASSEAGGQGSETQYF,TGTGCCAGCAGTGAAGCGGGGGGACAGGGGTCGGAGACCCAGTACTTC,TRBJ2-5,TRBD1,few,TRBV6-1
CASSRGGLKTEAFF,TGTGCCAGCAGCCGTGGGGGGTTGAAGACTGAAGCTTTCTTT,TRBJ1-1,.,many,TRBV3-1
CASSGTGQGVGGYTF,TGCGCCAGCAGCGGCACTGGACAGGGAGTAGGCGGCTACACCTTC,TRBJ1-2,TRBD1,few,TRBV5-1
CATAGQYF,TGTGCCACCGCAGGGCAGTACTTC,TRBJ2-7,.,once,TRBV9
CASSLAPRGGTEAFF,TGTGCCAGCAGCTTGGCCCCCAGGGGCGGGACTGAAGCTTTCTTT,TRBJ1-1,.,many,TRBV5-5
CASSHGNKGALNQPQHF,TGTGCCAGCAGTCACGGAAACAAGGGGGCACTCAATCAGCCCCAGCATTTT,TRBJ1-5,TRBD1,many,TRBV12-3/TRBV12-4
CSVEDQGQVYGYTF,TGCAGCGTTGAAGATCAGGGGCAGGTCTATGGCTACACCTTC,TRBJ1-2,.,many,TRBV29-1
CASSIMAGALTDTQYF,TGTGCCAGTAGTATCATGGCAGGGGCTCTCACAGATACGCAGTATTTT,TRBJ2-3,.,.,TRBV19
CSASFRGTTGTPIQNEQFF,TGCAGTGCTAGTTTTAGAGGGACCACCGGGACTCCCATACAGAATGAGCAGTTCTTC,TRBJ2-1,.,few,TRBV20-1
CASSVQRTYNEQFF,TGTGCCAGCAGTGTCCAGCGGACCTACAATGAGCAGTTCTTC,TRBJ2-1,.,few,TRBV2
CASSVARSGTDTQYF,TGTGCCAGCAGCGTAGCAAGGTCGGGCACAGATACGCAGTATTTT,TRBJ2-3,.,many,TRBV9
CASTPGQGREKLFF,TGTGCCAGCACCCCGGGACAGGGTCGCGAAAAACTGTTTTTT,TRBJ1-4,TRBD1,.,TRBV9
CASTPGSSPYEQYF,TGTGCCTCGACGCCCGGGTCAAGCCCCTACGAGCAGTACTTC,TRBJ2-7,.,many,TRBV7-2
CASSPGTGGASSYEQYF,TGTGCCAGTAGTCCCGGGACAGGGGGCGCGAGCTCCTACGAGCAGTACTTC,TRBJ2-7,TRBD1,.,TRBV19
CSAPGLGDTEAFF,TGCAGTGCTCCGGGCCTCGGGGACACTGAAGCTTTCTTT,TRBJ1-1,.,many,TRBV20-1
CASRTPGTNTEAFF,TGTGCCAGCAGAACCCCTGGGACTAACACTGAAGCTTTCTTT,TRBJ1-1,.,many,TRBV6-1
CASSSPGTGAHEQYF,TGTGCCAGCAGTTCACCCGGGACAGGGGCCCACGAGCAGTACTTC,TRBJ2-7,TRBD1,many,TRBV28
CSARDPGTRGTDTQYF,TGCAGTGCTAGAGATCCCGGGACTAGGGGCACAGATACGCAGTATTTT,TRBJ2-3,TRBD2,.,TRBV20-1
CSASQTSGRDNEQFF,TGCAGTGCTAGCCAAACTAGCGGGAGGGACAATGAGCAGTTCTTC,TRBJ2-1,TRBD2,many,TRBV20-1
CASSYGTGRFF,TGTGCCAGCAGTTACGGGACAGGGCGGTTCTTC,TRBJ2-1,TRBD1,few,TRBV6-6